This is a list of T cell receptor beta chains from one sample in a study of blood T cell repertoires in COVID-19. Assay used: immunoSEQ multiplex PCR; TCRdb lists only in-frame clones, some missing. The data contain some 300,000 clones, over 75% of them singletons. The sequencing input was PBMCs or T cells enriched from blood (not recorded which). Receptors originate from a man aged 25 to 40 who had recovered from COVID-19. CDR3s include the opening cysteine and the closing phenylalanine or tryptophan. The D gene is left open where the match is weak. Rows may omit the clone size; those that give it use once, few, many or a size class.

D: .
size: .
J: TRBJ2-4
V: TRBV29-1
DNA: TGCAGCGTTCGGGATTTAGCCAAAAACATTCAGTACTTC
CDR3: CSVRDLAKNIQYF

D: TRBD2
size: few
J: TRBJ2-7
V: TRBV6-1
DNA: TGTGCCAGCAGTGAAACTAGCGGGGGCAACTACGAGCAGTACTTC
CDR3: CASSETSGGNYEQYF

D: .
size: .
J: TRBJ1-5
V: TRBV2
DNA: TGTGCCAGCAGTCAAAAGAGCCAGCCCCAGCATTTT
CDR3: CASSQKSQPQHF

D: .
size: .
J: TRBJ1-3
V: TRBV7-8
DNA: TGTGCCAGCAGCTTTCTCCAGGGGTTGAGCTCTGGAAACACCATATATTTT
CDR3: CASSFLQGLSSGNTIYF

D: TRBD1
size: .
J: TRBJ2-2
V: TRBV6-5
DNA: TGTGCCAGCAGTTACTCTTCAGGGGGCATGACCGGGGAGCTGTTTTTT
CDR3: CASSYSSGGMTGELFF

D: TRBD1
size: .
J: TRBJ1-6
V: TRBV27
DNA: TGTGCCAGCAAATCGACAGGGTTGGCTTTTTCACCCCTCCACTTT
CDR3: CASKSTGLAFSPLHF

D: .
size: .
J: TRBJ1-6
V: TRBV28
DNA: TGTGCCAGCAGTACAGGGAGCTCCTATAATTCACCCCTCCACTTT
CDR3: CASSTGSSYNSPLHF

D: TRBD2
size: .
J: TRBJ2-7
V: TRBV3-1/TRBV3-2
DNA: TGTGCCAGCAGCCTGGACGGCCGGGGGGTCTACGAGCAGTACTTC
CDR3: CASSLDGRGVYEQYF

D: .
size: .
J: TRBJ2-1
V: TRBV5-1
DNA: TGCGCCAGCAGCTTGACCGGGACACAAGTAGGCTACAATGAGCAGTTCTTC
CDR3: CASSLTGTQVGYNEQFF

D: .
size: .
J: TRBJ2-7
V: TRBV5-1
DNA: TGCGCCAGCAGCATGGCCCCGGGGTACGAGCAGTACTTC
CDR3: CASSMAPGYEQYF

D: TRBD2
size: .
J: TRBJ2-5
V: TRBV4-1
DNA: TGCGCCAGCAGCCGAGGGACTAGCGGGGAAGAGACCCAGTACTTC
CDR3: CASSRGTSGEETQYF

D: TRBD2
size: .
J: TRBJ2-5
V: TRBV29-1
DNA: TGCAGCGTTGACTCGTGGGGGACTAGTGTGAGAGAGACCCAGTACTTC
CDR3: CSVDSWGTSVRETQYF

D: .
size: many
J: TRBJ1-6
V: TRBV11-2
DNA: TGTGCCAGCAGCCCAGGTTGGGGCGGGGCACCCCTCCACTTT
CDR3: CASSPGWGGAPLHF

D: TRBD2
size: .
J: TRBJ2-3
V: TRBV15
DNA: TGTGCCACCAGCAGGGCTTATAGCGGGAGGGCCGAAGATACGCAGTATTTT
CDR3: CATSRAYSGRAEDTQYF

D: TRBD1
size: once
J: TRBJ2-6
V: TRBV27
DNA: TGTGCCAGCAGCTGGGGGGGGACAGGGGGATCTGGGGCCAACGTCCTGACTTTC
CDR3: CASSWGGTGGSGANVLTF